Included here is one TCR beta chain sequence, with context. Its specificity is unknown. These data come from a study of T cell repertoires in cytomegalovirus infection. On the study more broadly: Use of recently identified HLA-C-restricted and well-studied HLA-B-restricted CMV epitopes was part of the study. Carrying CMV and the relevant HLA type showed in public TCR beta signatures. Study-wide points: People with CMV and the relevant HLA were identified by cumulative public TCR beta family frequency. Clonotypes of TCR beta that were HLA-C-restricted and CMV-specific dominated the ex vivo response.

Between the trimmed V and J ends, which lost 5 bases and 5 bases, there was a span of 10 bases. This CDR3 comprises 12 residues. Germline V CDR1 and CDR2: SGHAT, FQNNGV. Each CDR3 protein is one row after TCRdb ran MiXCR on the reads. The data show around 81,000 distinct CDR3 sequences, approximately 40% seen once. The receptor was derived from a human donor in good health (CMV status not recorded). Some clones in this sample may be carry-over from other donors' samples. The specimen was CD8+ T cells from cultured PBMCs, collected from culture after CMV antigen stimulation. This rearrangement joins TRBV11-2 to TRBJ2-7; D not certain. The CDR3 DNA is TGTGCCAGCAGCCGATTAAGGGACGAGCAGTACTTC. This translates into CASSRLRDEQYF.